The subject of this entry is one TCR beta chain. Profiled with immunoSEQ multiplex PCR; TCRdb holds only in-frame clones, not every one. Among approximately 210,000 clones listed, roughly 80% were seen once. V lost 11 bases, J lost 8 bases, and 24 bases lay in between. The CDR3 is made up of 15 amino acids. CDR1 is MNHEY and CDR2 is SMNVEV in the germline V gene (reference sequence). The record originates from a study of blood T cell repertoires in COVID-19. The receptor's source is a human donor in a cohort sampled during active COVID-19. What was sequenced was peripheral blood. The rearrangement links TRBV27 to TRBJ2-2; D is unresolved. CDR3 loop: CAAAKRSGIGGELFF. The CDR3 DNA reads as TGTGCCGCAGCGAAACGGTCGGGTATTGGGGGGGAGCTGTTTTTT.